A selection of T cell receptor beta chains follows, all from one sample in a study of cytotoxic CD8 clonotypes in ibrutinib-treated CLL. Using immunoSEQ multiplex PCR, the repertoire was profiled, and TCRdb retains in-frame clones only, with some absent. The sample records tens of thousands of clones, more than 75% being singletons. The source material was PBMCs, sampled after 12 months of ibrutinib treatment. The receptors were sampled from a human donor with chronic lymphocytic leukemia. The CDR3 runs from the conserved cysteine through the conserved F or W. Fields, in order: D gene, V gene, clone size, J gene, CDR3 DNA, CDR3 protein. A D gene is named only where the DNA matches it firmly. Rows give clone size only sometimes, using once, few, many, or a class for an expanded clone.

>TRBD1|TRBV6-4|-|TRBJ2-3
TGTGCCAGCAGTGACTCGGGGACAGTCACAGATACGCAGTATTTT
CASSDSGTVTDTQYF
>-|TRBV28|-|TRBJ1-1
TGTGCCAGCAGCCCCGGACAGCCCACTGAAGCTTTCTTT
CASSPGQPTEAFF
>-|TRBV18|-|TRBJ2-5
TGTGCCAGCTCCCCGGGCGGCGGACAGCAAGAGACCCAGTACTTC
CASSPGGGQQETQYF
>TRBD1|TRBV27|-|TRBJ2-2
TGTGCCAGCAGTCGCCCCGGGACAGGGAACACCGGGGAGCTGTTTTTT
CASSRPGTGNTGELFF
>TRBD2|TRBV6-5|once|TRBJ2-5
TGTGCCAGCAGTTACAGCGGGGAGGCCCAGTACTTC
CASSYSGEAQYF
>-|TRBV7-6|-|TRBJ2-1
TGTGCCAGCACCTCTTCGGACTATCTCTACAATGAGCAGTTCTTC
CASTSSDYLYNEQFF
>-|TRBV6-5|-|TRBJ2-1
TGTGCCAGCAGTCCCCGCGGGGGCGATGGGAATGAGCAGTTCTTC
CASSPRGGDGNEQFF
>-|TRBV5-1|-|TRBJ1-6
TGCGCCAGCAGCGTCGGGGCGGATAATTCACCCCTCCACTTT
CASSVGADNSPLHF
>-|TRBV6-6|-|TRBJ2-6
TGTGCCAGCAGCGAGGCTGGGGCCAACGTCCTGACTTTC
CASSEAGANVLTF
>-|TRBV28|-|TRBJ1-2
TGTGCCAGCAGGCGGACAAGCAACTATGGCTACACCTTC
CASRRTSNYGYTF
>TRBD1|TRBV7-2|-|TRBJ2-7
TGTGCCAGCAGCTTTGTGGGACAGGCCCGTTTC
CASSFVGQARF
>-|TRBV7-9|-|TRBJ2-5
TGTGCCAGCAGCCCGACAGTGGGGGAGACCCAGTACTTC
CASSPTVGETQYF
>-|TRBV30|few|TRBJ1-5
TGTGCCTGGAGTCTGCAGGGCGATCAGCCCCAGCATTTT
CAWSLQGDQPQHF
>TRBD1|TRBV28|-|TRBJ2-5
TGTGCCAGCAGTCCCTGGGACAGGGGGTCCCAAGAGACCCAGTACTTC
CASSPWDRGSQETQYF
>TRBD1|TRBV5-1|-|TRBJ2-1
TGCGCCAGCAGCTTGGTGGGACAGGGAATAAGTGAGCAGTTCTTC
CASSLVGQGISEQFF
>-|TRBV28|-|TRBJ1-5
TGTGCCAGCATGCGGTATCAGCCCCAGCATTTT
CASMRYQPQHF
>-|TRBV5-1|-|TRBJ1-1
TGCGCCAGCAGCAGCCAGGGGCCCACTCCCTTACCGAACACTGAAGCTTTCTTT
CASSSQGPTPLPNTEAFF
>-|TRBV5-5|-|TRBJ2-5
TGTGCCAGCCAAGGGGCCGGGGAGACCCAGTACTTC
CASQGAGETQYF